The rows below give T cell receptor beta chains drawn from one sample of a study of neoadjuvant anti-PD-1 for oral cavity cancer. TCRdb's copy holds only in-frame clones and misses some; the assay was immunoSEQ multiplex PCR. Of tens of thousands of clones listed, roughly nine tenths are singletons. The starting material was PBMCs, obtained after nivolumab (anti-PD-1) treatment. These receptors all stem from a person between 40 and 85 years old with oral cavity squamous cell carcinoma. Both conserved end residues are part of each CDR3. D genes are given only for firm matches. Some rows mark clone size as missing; the rest say once, few, many or name a class of expanded clone.

v_call: TRBV19; d_call: NA; j_call: TRBJ2-7; clone_size: NA; cdr3_aa: CASSIVGSSYEQYF; cdr3_nt: TGTGCCAGTAGTATAGTTGGGAGCTCCTACGAGCAGTACTTC
v_call: TRBV7-2; d_call: NA; j_call: TRBJ2-3; clone_size: NA; cdr3_aa: CASSLGRAADTQYF; cdr3_nt: TGTGCCAGCAGCTTAGGACGGGCGGCAGATACGCAGTATTTT
v_call: TRBV27; d_call: NA; j_call: TRBJ1-6; clone_size: NA; cdr3_aa: CASSLSQGHLNSPLHF; cdr3_nt: TGTGCCAGCAGTTTGTCCCAGGGGCATCTAAATTCACCCCTCCACTTT
v_call: TRBV21-1; d_call: NA; j_call: TRBJ2-7; clone_size: NA; cdr3_aa: CASSKDGLAAGYF; cdr3_nt: TGTGCCAGCAGCAAAGACGGACTAGCGGCGGGGTACTTC
v_call: TRBV2; d_call: NA; j_call: TRBJ1-5; clone_size: NA; cdr3_aa: CASSGGERQPQHF; cdr3_nt: TGTGCCAGCAGTGGAGGGGAGCGTCAGCCCCAGCATTTT
v_call: TRBV4-1; d_call: NA; j_call: TRBJ1-2; clone_size: NA; cdr3_aa: CASSPRGGNYGYTF; cdr3_nt: TGCGCCAGCAGCCCCCGGGGCGGCAACTATGGCTACACCTTC
v_call: TRBV29-1; d_call: TRBD1; j_call: TRBJ2-7; clone_size: NA; cdr3_aa: CSVVGQGKGYGEQYF; cdr3_nt: TGCAGCGTTGTGGGACAGGGTAAAGGGTACGGCGAGCAGTACTTC
v_call: TRBV10-1; d_call: NA; j_call: TRBJ2-1; clone_size: NA; cdr3_aa: CASSKGAGAGYNEQFF; cdr3_nt: TGCGCCAGCAGCAAAGGGGCGGGGGCCGGTTACAATGAGCAGTTCTTC
v_call: TRBV19; d_call: NA; j_call: TRBJ1-5; clone_size: few; cdr3_aa: CASSIEDMGNQPQHF; cdr3_nt: TGTGCCAGTAGTATTGAGGATATGGGCAATCAGCCCCAGCATTTT
v_call: TRBV28; d_call: NA; j_call: TRBJ1-2; clone_size: NA; cdr3_aa: CASSLVGGRYGYTF; cdr3_nt: TGTGCCAGCAGTTTGGTGGGGGGACGGTATGGCTACACCTTC
v_call: TRBV2; d_call: NA; j_call: TRBJ2-1; clone_size: NA; cdr3_aa: CASSGFRGRINEQFF; cdr3_nt: TGTGCCAGCAGTGGTTTCAGAGGTAGGATTAATGAGCAGTTCTTC
v_call: TRBV30; d_call: NA; j_call: TRBJ1-5; clone_size: NA; cdr3_aa: CAWSGSLPGNQPQHF; cdr3_nt: TGTGCCTGGAGTGGGTCGCTCCCGGGCAATCAGCCCCAGCATTTT
v_call: TRBV6-6; d_call: NA; j_call: TRBJ1-1; clone_size: NA; cdr3_aa: CASSYGGSETTEAFF; cdr3_nt: TGTGCCAGCAGTTACGGAGGGTCAGAAACCACTGAAGCTTTCTTT
v_call: TRBV6-1; d_call: NA; j_call: TRBJ2-5; clone_size: NA; cdr3_aa: CASSGPDFETQYF; cdr3_nt: TGTGCCAGCAGTGGACCCGATTTTGAGACCCAGTACTTC
v_call: TRBV7-8; d_call: NA; j_call: TRBJ1-2; clone_size: NA; cdr3_aa: CASSLVFRQTNNYGYTF; cdr3_nt: TGTGCCAGCAGCTTAGTCTTCAGACAGACGAATAACTATGGCTACACCTTC
v_call: TRBV2; d_call: NA; j_call: TRBJ1-5; clone_size: NA; cdr3_aa: CASKRESNQPQHF; cdr3_nt: TGTGCCAGCAAGAGGGAGAGCAATCAGCCCCAGCATTTT
v_call: TRBV6-1; d_call: TRBD1; j_call: TRBJ2-3; clone_size: NA; cdr3_aa: CASSSQGVSTDTQYF; cdr3_nt: TGTGCCAGCAGTTCACAGGGGGTCAGCACAGATACGCAGTATTTT
v_call: TRBV19; d_call: NA; j_call: TRBJ2-3; clone_size: NA; cdr3_aa: CASTNTGNGDTQYF; cdr3_nt: TGTGCCAGTACCAATACAGGGAATGGAGATACGCAGTATTTT
v_call: TRBV5-4; d_call: NA; j_call: TRBJ2-7; clone_size: NA; cdr3_aa: CASSRRYRDEQYF; cdr3_nt: TGTGCCAGCAGCCGCAGGTACAGGGACGAGCAGTACTTC
v_call: TRBV27; d_call: TRBD2; j_call: TRBJ2-7; clone_size: NA; cdr3_aa: CASSFTGRDEQYF; cdr3_nt: TGTGCCAGCAGTTTCACGGGGAGGGACGAGCAGTACTTC
v_call: TRBV5-1; d_call: TRBD1; j_call: TRBJ1-4; clone_size: NA; cdr3_aa: CASRTGGMTNEKLFF; cdr3_nt: TGCGCCAGCAGGACAGGGGGCATGACTAATGAAAAACTGTTTTTT
v_call: TRBV5-4; d_call: NA; j_call: TRBJ2-7; clone_size: NA; cdr3_aa: CASSMGVAYEQYF; cdr3_nt: TGTGCCAGCAGTATGGGGGTAGCCTACGAGCAGTACTTC
v_call: TRBV6-5; d_call: NA; j_call: TRBJ1-5; clone_size: NA; cdr3_aa: CASGPLYGPQHF; cdr3_nt: TGTGCCAGCGGGCCCCTGTACGGGCCCCAGCATTTT
v_call: TRBV6-1; d_call: TRBD1; j_call: TRBJ2-5; clone_size: NA; cdr3_aa: CASSGQGAQYF; cdr3_nt: TGTGCCAGCAGTGGACAGGGGGCCCAGTACTTC
v_call: TRBV14; d_call: TRBD1; j_call: TRBJ2-7; clone_size: NA; cdr3_aa: CASSAAGQGKQYF; cdr3_nt: TGTGCCAGCAGCGCGGCGGGACAGGGCAAGCAGTACTTC
v_call: TRBV13; d_call: NA; j_call: TRBJ1-1; clone_size: NA; cdr3_aa: CASSLLGALGNTEAFF; cdr3_nt: TGTGCCAGCAGCTTACTGGGGGCACTGGGGAACACTGAAGCTTTCTTT
v_call: TRBV9; d_call: NA; j_call: TRBJ1-2; clone_size: NA; cdr3_aa: CASSVQGPQDYGYTF; cdr3_nt: TGTGCCAGCAGCGTACAGGGACCTCAGGACTATGGCTACACCTTC
v_call: TRBV18; d_call: NA; j_call: TRBJ2-5; clone_size: NA; cdr3_aa: CASSPPLSGGNQETQYF; cdr3_nt: TGTGCCAGCTCACCACCCTTATCGGGGGGCAACCAAGAGACCCAGTACTTC
v_call: TRBV6-1; d_call: NA; j_call: TRBJ2-7; clone_size: NA; cdr3_aa: CASGPGFHEQYF; cdr3_nt: TGTGCCAGCGGTCCGGGGTTCCACGAGCAGTACTTC
v_call: TRBV28; d_call: NA; j_call: TRBJ1-2; clone_size: few; cdr3_aa: CASSLGGQNYGYTF; cdr3_nt: TGTGCCAGCAGTTTAGGAGGGCAGAACTATGGCTACACCTTC
v_call: TRBV15; d_call: NA; j_call: TRBJ2-1; clone_size: once; cdr3_aa: CATSGSGSWNEQFF; cdr3_nt: TGTGCCACCAGCGGGAGCGGGTCTTGGAATGAGCAGTTCTTC
v_call: TRBV9; d_call: NA; j_call: TRBJ2-7; clone_size: NA; cdr3_aa: CASSPRVQAYEQYF; cdr3_nt: TGTGCCAGCAGCCCCCGTGTGCAGGCCTACGAGCAGTACTTC
v_call: TRBV28; d_call: NA; j_call: TRBJ1-5; clone_size: NA; cdr3_aa: CASSLNNQPQHF; cdr3_nt: TGTGCCAGCAGTTTAAATAATCAGCCCCAGCATTTT
v_call: TRBV6-1; d_call: TRBD1; j_call: TRBJ1-5; clone_size: NA; cdr3_aa: CASSARGGEQPQHF; cdr3_nt: TGTGCCAGCAGTGCCAGGGGGGGAGAGCAGCCCCAGCATTTT
v_call: TRBV9; d_call: TRBD2; j_call: TRBJ2-2; clone_size: NA; cdr3_aa: CASSVSTGTSGAENTGELFF; cdr3_nt: TGTGCCAGCAGCGTCTCCACTGGGACTAGCGGGGCCGAAAACACCGGGGAGCTGTTTTTT
v_call: TRBV5-4; d_call: NA; j_call: TRBJ2-5; clone_size: NA; cdr3_aa: CASSLGLGETQYF; cdr3_nt: TGTGCCAGCAGCTTGGGTCTTGGAGAGACCCAGTACTTC
v_call: TRBV5-5; d_call: NA; j_call: TRBJ2-1; clone_size: NA; cdr3_aa: CASNRRGTEQFF; cdr3_nt: TGTGCCAGCAACCGAAGAGGGACTGAGCAGTTCTTC
v_call: TRBV7-2; d_call: NA; j_call: TRBJ2-3; clone_size: NA; cdr3_aa: CASSLAWLITDTQYF; cdr3_nt: TGTGCCAGCAGCTTAGCATGGCTGATCACAGATACGCAGTATTTT
v_call: TRBV5-4; d_call: TRBD2; j_call: TRBJ2-4; clone_size: NA; cdr3_aa: CASSFGGGLAKNIQYF; cdr3_nt: TGTGCCAGCAGCTTTGGGGGGGGACTAGCCAAAAACATTCAGTACTTC
v_call: TRBV5-6; d_call: NA; j_call: TRBJ1-5; clone_size: NA; cdr3_aa: CASSLSAIDQPQHF; cdr3_nt: TGTGCCAGCAGCTTGTCGGCAATTGATCAGCCCCAGCATTTT
v_call: TRBV7-9; d_call: TRBD1; j_call: TRBJ2-1; clone_size: NA; cdr3_aa: CASSSAGGQHNEQFF; cdr3_nt: TGTGCCAGCAGCTCCGCAGGGGGTCAGCACAATGAGCAGTTCTTC
v_call: TRBV6-1; d_call: NA; j_call: TRBJ1-5; clone_size: NA; cdr3_aa: CASSDDGYSNQPQHF; cdr3_nt: TGTGCCAGCAGTGACGATGGGTATAGCAATCAGCCCCAGCATTTT
v_call: TRBV11-2; d_call: NA; j_call: TRBJ1-2; clone_size: few; cdr3_aa: CASSLAGPGYTF; cdr3_nt: TGTGCCAGCAGCTTGGCAGGTCCTGGCTACACCTTC
v_call: TRBV11-2; d_call: NA; j_call: TRBJ1-1; clone_size: NA; cdr3_aa: CASSYGAGAEAFF; cdr3_nt: TGTGCCAGCAGTTACGGTGCCGGGGCTGAAGCTTTCTTT
v_call: TRBV23-1; d_call: NA; j_call: TRBJ2-7; clone_size: once; cdr3_aa: CATPYNVGHDEQYF; cdr3_nt: TGCGCCACCCCTTACAACGTGGGACACGACGAGCAGTACTTC
v_call: TRBV5-1; d_call: TRBD2; j_call: TRBJ2-4; clone_size: NA; cdr3_aa: CASSLGLGLAGSKNIQYF; cdr3_nt: TGCGCCAGCAGCTTGGGCCTTGGACTAGCGGGGAGCAAAAACATTCAGTACTTC